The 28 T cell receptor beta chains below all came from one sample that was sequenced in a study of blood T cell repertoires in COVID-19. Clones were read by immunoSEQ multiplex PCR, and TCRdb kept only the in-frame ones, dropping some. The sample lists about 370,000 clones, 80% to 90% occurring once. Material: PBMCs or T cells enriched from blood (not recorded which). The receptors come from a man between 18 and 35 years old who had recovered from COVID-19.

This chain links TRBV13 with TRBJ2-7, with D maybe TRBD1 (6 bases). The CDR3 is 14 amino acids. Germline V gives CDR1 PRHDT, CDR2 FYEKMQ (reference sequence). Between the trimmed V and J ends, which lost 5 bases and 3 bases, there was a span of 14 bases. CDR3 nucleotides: TGTGCCAGCAGCCCTCTAGGGGGAGTCTACGAGCAGTACTTC. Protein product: CASSPLGGVYEQYF.

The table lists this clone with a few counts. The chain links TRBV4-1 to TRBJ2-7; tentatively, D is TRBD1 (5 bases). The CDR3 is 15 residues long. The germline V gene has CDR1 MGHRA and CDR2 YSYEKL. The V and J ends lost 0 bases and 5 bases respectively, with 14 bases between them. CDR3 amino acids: CASSQEGRVMNEQYF. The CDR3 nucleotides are TGCGCCAGCAGCCAAGAAGGCAGGGTGATGAACGAGCAGTACTTC.

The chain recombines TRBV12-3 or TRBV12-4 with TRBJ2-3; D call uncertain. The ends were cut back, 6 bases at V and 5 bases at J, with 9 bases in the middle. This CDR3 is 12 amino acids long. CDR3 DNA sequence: TGTGCCAGCAGCCGAGCTGGAGATACGCAGTATTTT. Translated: CASSRAGDTQYF.

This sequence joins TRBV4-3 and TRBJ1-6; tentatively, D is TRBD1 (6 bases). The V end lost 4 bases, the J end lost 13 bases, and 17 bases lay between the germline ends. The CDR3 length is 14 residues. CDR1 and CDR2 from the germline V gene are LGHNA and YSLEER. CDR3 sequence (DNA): TGCGCCAGCAGCCTCGGACAGCGCCAAATGCCCCTCCACTTT. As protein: CASSLGQRQMPLHF.

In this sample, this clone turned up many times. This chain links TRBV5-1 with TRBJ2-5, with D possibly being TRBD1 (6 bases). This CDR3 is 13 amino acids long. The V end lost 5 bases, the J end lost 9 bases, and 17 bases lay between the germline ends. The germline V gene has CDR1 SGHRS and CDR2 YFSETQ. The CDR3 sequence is CASRQDSPGAQYF. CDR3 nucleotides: TGCGCCAGCAGACAGGACAGTCCTGGGGCCCAGTACTTC.

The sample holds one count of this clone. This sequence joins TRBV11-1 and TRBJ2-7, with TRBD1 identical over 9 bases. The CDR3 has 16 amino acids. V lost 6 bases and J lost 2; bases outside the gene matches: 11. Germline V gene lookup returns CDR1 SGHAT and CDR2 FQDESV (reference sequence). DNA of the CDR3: TGTGCCAGCAGTTTTAGGGGACAGGGCCTTACCTACGAGCAGTACTTC. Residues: CASSFRGQGLTYEQYF.

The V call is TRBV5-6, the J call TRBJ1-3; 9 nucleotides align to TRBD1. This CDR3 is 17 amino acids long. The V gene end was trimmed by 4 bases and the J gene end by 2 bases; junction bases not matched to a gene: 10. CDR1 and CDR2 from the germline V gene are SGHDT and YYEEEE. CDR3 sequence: CASSALTRDRAGNTIYF. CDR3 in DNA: TGTGCCAGCAGCGCACTGACCCGGGACAGGGCTGGAAACACCATATATTTT.

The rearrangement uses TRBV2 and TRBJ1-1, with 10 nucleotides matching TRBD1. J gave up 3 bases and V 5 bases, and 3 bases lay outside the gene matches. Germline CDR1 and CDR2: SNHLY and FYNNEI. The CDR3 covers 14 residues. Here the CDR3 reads CASSSDRGHTEAFF. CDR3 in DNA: TGTGCCAGCAGTTCCGACAGGGGGCACACTGAAGCTTTCTTT.

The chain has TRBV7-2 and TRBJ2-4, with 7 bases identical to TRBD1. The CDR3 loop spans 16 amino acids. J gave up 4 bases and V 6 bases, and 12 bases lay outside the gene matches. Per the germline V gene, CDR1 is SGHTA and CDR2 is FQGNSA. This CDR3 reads CASSPTSGQSKNIQYF. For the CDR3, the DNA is TGTGCCAGCAGTCCTACCTCGGGACAGTCAAAAAACATTCAGTACTTC.

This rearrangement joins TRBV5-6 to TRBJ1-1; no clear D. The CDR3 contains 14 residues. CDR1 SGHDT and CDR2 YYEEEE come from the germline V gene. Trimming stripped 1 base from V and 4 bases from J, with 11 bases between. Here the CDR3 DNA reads TGTGCCAGCAGCTTGCGAGGCGGCGGCACTGAAGCTTTCTTT. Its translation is CASSLRGGGTEAFF.

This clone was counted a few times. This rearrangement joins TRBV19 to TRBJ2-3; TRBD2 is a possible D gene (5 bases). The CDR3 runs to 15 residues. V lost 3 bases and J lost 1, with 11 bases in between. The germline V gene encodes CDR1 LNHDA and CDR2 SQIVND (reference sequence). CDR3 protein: CASSIGAGGTDTQYF. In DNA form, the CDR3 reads TGTGCCAGTAGTATCGGCGCGGGTGGCACAGATACGCAGTATTTT.

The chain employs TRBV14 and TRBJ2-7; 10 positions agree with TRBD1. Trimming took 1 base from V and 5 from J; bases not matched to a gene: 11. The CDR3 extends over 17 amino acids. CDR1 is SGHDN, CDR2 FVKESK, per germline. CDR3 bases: TGTGCCAGCAGCCAAGTTTATTCGGGGGACAGGGGTCACGAGCAGTACTTC. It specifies CASSQVYSGDRGHEQYF.

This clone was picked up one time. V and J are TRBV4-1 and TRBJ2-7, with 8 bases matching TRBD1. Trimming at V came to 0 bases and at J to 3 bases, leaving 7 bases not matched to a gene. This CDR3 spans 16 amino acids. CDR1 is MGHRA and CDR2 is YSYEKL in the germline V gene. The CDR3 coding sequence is TGCGCCAGCAGCCAAGAAGGGCAGGGGGCACGCTACGAGCAGTACTTC. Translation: CASSQEGQGARYEQYF.

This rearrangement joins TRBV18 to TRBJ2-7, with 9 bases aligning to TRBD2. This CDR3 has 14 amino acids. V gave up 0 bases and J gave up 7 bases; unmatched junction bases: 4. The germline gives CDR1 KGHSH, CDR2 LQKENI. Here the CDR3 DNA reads TGTGCCAGCTCACCACCGGGACTAGCCTGGGAGCAGTACTTC. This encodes CASSPPGLAWEQYF.

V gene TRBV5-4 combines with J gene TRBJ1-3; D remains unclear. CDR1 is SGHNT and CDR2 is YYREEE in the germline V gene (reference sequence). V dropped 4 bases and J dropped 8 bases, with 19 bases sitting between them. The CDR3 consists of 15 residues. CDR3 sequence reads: CASSHTAPAGDTIYF. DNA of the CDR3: TGTGCCAGCAGCCACACGGCACCTGCCGGGGACACCATATATTTT. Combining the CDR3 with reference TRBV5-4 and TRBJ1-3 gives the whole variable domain ETGVTQSPTHLIKTRGQQVTLRCSSQSGHNTVSWYQQALGQGPQFIFQYYREEENGRGNFPPRFSGLQFPNYSSELNVNALELDDSALYLCASSHTAPAGDTIYFGEGSWLTVV.

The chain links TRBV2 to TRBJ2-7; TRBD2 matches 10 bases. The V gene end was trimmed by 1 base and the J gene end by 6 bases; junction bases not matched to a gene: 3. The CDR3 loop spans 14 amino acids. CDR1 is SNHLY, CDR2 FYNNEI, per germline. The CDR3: CASSEVLAGSEQYF. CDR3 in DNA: TGTGCCAGCAGTGAAGTACTAGCGGGGAGCGAGCAGTACTTC.

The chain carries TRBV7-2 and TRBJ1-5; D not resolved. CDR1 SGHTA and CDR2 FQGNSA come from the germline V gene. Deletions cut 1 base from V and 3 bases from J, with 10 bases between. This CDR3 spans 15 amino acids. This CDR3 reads CASSLDGSYNQPQHF. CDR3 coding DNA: TGTGCCAGCAGCTTAGATGGGAGTTACAATCAGCCCCAGCATTTT. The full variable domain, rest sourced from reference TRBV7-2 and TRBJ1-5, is GAGVSQSPSNKVTEKGKDVELRCDPISGHTALYWYRQSLGQGLEFLIYFQGNSAPDKSGLPSDRFSAERTGGSVSTLTIQRTQQEDSAVYLCASSLDGSYNQPQHFGDGTRLSIL.

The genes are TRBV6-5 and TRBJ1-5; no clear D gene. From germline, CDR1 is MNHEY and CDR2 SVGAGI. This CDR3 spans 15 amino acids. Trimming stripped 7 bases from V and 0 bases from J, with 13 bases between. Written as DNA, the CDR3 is TGTGCCAGCACCGGGGAGGGCCTTAGCAATCAGCCCCAGCATTTT. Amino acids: CASTGEGLSNQPQHF.

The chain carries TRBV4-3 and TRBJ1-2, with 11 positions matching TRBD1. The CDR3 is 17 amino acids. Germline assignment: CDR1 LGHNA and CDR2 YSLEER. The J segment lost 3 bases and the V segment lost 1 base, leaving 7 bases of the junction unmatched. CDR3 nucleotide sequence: TGCGCCAGCAGCCAAGCTTACGGGACAGGGGGGGACTATGGCTACACCTTC. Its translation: CASSQAYGTGGDYGYTF.

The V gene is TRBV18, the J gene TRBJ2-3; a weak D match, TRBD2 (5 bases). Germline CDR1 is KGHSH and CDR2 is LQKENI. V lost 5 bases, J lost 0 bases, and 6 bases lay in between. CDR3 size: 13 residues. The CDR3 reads CASSRTSTDTQYF. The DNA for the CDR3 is TGTGCCAGCTCAAGGACTAGCACAGATACGCAGTATTTT.

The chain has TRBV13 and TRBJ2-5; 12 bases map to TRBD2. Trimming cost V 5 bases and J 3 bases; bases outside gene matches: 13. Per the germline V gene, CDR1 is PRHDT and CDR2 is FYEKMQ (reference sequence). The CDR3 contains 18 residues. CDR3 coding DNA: TGTGCCAGCAGCGGTAGACTAGCGGGGGCCCGGCGGGAAGAGACCCAGTACTTC. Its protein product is CASSGRLAGARREETQYF.

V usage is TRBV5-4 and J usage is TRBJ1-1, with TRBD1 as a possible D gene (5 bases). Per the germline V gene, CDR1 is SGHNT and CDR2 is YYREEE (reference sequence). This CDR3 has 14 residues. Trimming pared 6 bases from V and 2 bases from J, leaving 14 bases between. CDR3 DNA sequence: TGTGCCAGCATCCCGTCCGGGGGAAACACTGAAGCTTTCTTT. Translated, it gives CASIPSGGNTEAFF.

As DNA, the CDR3 is TGTGCCAGCAGTGACGAGGGAAGATTTTACAATGAGCAGTTCTTC. It encodes CASSDEGRFYNEQFF. The V gene is TRBV6-4, the J gene TRBJ2-1; maybe TRBD2 (5 bases). V lost 2 bases and J 4 bases, leaving 12 bases between the germline ends. The CDR3 has 15 amino acids. Germline assignment: CDR1 MRHNA and CDR2 SNTAGT.

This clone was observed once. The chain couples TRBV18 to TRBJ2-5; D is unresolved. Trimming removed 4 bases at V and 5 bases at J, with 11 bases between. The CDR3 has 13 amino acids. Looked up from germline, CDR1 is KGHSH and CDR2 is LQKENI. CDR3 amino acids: CASSLTIRETQYF. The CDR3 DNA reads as TGTGCCAGCTCACTCACTATCCGGGAGACCCAGTACTTC.

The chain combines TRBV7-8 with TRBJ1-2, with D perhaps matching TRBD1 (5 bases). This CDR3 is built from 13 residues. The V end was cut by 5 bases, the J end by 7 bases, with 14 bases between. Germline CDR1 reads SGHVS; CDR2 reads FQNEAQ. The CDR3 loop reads CASSKENRRGYTF. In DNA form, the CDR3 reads TGTGCCAGCAGCAAGGAGAACAGGCGTGGCTACACCTTC.

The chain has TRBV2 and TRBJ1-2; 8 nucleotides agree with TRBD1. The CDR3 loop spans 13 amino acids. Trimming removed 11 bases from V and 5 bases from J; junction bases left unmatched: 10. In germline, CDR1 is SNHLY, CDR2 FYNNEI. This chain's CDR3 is CAGIRGQAYGYTF. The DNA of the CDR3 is TGTGCCGGAATTCGGGGACAGGCGTATGGCTACACCTTC.

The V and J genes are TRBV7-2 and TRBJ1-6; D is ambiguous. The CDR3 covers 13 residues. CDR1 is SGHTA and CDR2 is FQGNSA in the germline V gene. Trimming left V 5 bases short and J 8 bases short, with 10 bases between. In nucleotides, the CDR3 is TGTGCCAGCAGCCTGGGCGCCGATTCACCCCTCCACTTT. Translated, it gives CASSLGADSPLHF.

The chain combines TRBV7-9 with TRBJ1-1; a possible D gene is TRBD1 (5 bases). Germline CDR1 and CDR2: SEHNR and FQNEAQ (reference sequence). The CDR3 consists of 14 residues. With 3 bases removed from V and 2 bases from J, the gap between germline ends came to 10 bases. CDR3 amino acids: CASSFSGTNTEAFF. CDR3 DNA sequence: TGTGCCAGCAGCTTTTCCGGGACTAACACTGAAGCTTTCTTT.